The clone carrying this TCR beta chain was counted a few times. Its antigen is unidentified. This entry belongs to a study of T-cell memory formation after mild COVID-19. The wider study: Clusters were largely donor specific.

Study outcomes and limitations: Contracting CD4+ clones lay largely in CM and EM, with CD8+ ones residing in EMRA.

From 5'RACE with constant-segment primers came TCR alpha and TCR beta cDNA libraries that carried sample barcodes and UMIs. Each CDR3 protein gets one entry after TCRdb re-called the 5' RACE reads with MiXCR. Among around 370,000 distinct CDR3 sequences listed, roughly 21% were seen once. This clonotype was sampled from an adult woman who had mild COVID-19 (a few samples of this study predate the infection). Cell type and time point are not known. The material sequenced was PBMCs or a T cell subset sorted from them (not recorded which).

The CDR3 reads CASSTTGGWESYEQYF. The CDR3, as DNA: TGTGCCAGCAGCACAACCGGGGGGTGGGAGTCCTACGAGCAGTACTTC. The rearrangement joins TRBV5-5 to TRBJ2-7; 7 nucleotides agree with TRBD2. In germline, CDR1 is SGHKS, CDR2 YYEKEE (reference sequence). With 4 bases clipped from V and 1 base from J, the junction kept 11 bases outside the gene matches. This CDR3 is 16 amino acids long.